Below, 26 T cell receptor beta chains from the same sample are listed, as sequenced in a study of T-cell memory formation after mild COVID-19. TCRdb reprocessed the 5' RACE reads via MiXCR and lists one record per CDR3 protein. This table has approximately 570,000 distinct CDR3 sequences, more than 15% appearing once. Sequences were obtained from PBMCs or a T cell subset sorted from them (not recorded which). These receptors came from an adult woman who had mild COVID-19 (a few samples of this study predate the infection). Cell type and time point are not known.

This chain links TRBV12-3 or TRBV12-4 with TRBJ2-7; D perhaps matches TRBD2 (6 bases). V was cut by 3 bases and J by 3 bases, with 12 bases left in between. The CDR3 loop spans 14 amino acids. CDR3 nucleotide sequence: TGTGCCAGCAGTTTTGGAGGGAAAAGCTACGAGCAGTACTTC. Translating gives CASSFGGKSYEQYF.

This clonotype was seen more than once but under ten times. The chain recombines TRBV7-6 with TRBJ1-1; no firm D call. The CDR3 runs 13 residues. The germline V and J ends were trimmed by 2 bases and 5 bases, with 9 bases remaining between them. Germline values: CDR1 SGHVS, CDR2 FNYEAQ. CDR3 bases: TGTGCCAGCAGCTTATCTCTCGCGACTGAAGCTTTCTTT. Its protein is CASSLSLATEAFF.

This clonotype was counted between two and nine times. The rearrangement joins TRBV11-2 to TRBJ1-4; D may be TRBD1 (6 bases). The CDR3 covers 15 residues. Germline CDR1 and CDR2: SGHAT and FQNNGV. V shed 1 base and J shed 6 bases, with 12 bases lying between them. This chain's CDR3 is CASSLAAQGDEKLFF. The CDR3 DNA reads as TGTGCCAGCAGCTTAGCGGCACAGGGTGATGAAAAACTGTTTTTT. The full variable domain, with the rest looked up from reference TRBV11-2 and TRBJ1-4, is EAGVAQSPRYKIIEKRQSVAFWCNPISGHATLYWYQQILGQGPKLLIQFQNNGVVDDSQLPKDRFSAERLKGVDSTLKIQPAKLEDSAVYLCASSLAAQGDEKLFFGSGTQLSVL.

The rearrangement uses TRBV20-1 and TRBJ2-3; D is ambiguous. The CDR3 has 15 amino acids. The germline CDR1 and CDR2 sequences are DFQATT and SNEGSKA (reference sequence). With 3 bases removed from V and 0 bases from J, the gap between germline ends came to 13 bases. The CDR3 loop reads CSARISYLSTDTQYF. The CDR3 bases are TGCAGTGCTAGGATCAGTTACCTTAGCACAGATACGCAGTATTTT.

This clonotype turned up a few times. This may come from a read error, since a much larger clone is one base off. The rearrangement joins TRBV12-3 or TRBV12-4 to TRBJ2-3; D might be TRBD1 (7 bases). CDR3 size: 14 residues. CDR3 nucleotides: TGTGCCAGCAGTTACAGGGGACTGACAGGTACGCAGTATTTT. It translates to CASSYRGLTGTQYF.

There are many counts of this clonotype. The rearrangement links TRBV28 to TRBJ1-5; D gene uncertain. Trimming shortened V by 8 bases and J by 9 bases, and 23 bases separated the two germline ends. Germline V gene sequence: CDR1 MDHEN, CDR2 SYDVKM. The CDR3 runs 15 residues. CDR3 region: CASQFGLAGQRPQHF. The CDR3 DNA reads as TGTGCCAGCCAGTTTGGGTTGGCAGGTCAGAGGCCCCAGCATTTT.

This clonotype has only a few counts. This rearrangement joins TRBV7-9 to TRBJ2-3, with TRBD2 as a possible D gene (6 bases). CDR1 is SEHNR and CDR2 is FQNEAQ in the germline V gene (reference sequence). Trimming removed 1 base from V and 9 bases from J, with 11 bases in between. The CDR3 length is 13 residues. The CDR3 loop is CASSLGIAGTQYF. The CDR3 bases are TGTGCCAGCAGCTTAGGTATTGCGGGGACGCAGTATTTT. Together with reference TRBV7-9 and TRBJ2-3, the CDR3 gives the full variable domain: DTGVSQNPRHKITKRGQNVTFRCDPISEHNRLYWYRQTLGQGPEFLTYFQNEAQLEKSRLLSDRFSAERPKGSFSTLEIQRTEQGDSAMYLCASSLGIAGTQYFGPGTRLTVL.

The chain is built from TRBV5-6 and TRBJ2-7; D is possibly TRBD2 (6 bases). V gave up 2 bases and J gave up 2 bases, with 11 bases separating them. This CDR3 comprises 14 residues. Germline CDR1 SGHDT, CDR2 YYEEEE. In DNA, the CDR3 is TGTGCCAGCAGCTTCGGGGGTGGGACCTACGAGCAGTACTTC. Translation gives CASSFGGGTYEQYF.

This clonotype was picked up a small number of times. CDR3 sequence: CSVEDNRIRNGYTF. DNA of the CDR3: TGCAGCGTTGAAGATAACAGGATTCGGAATGGCTACACCTTC. The chain combines TRBV29-1 with TRBJ1-2, with D perhaps matching TRBD1 (5 bases). CDR1 and CDR2 (germline): SQVTM, ANQGSEA. The V gene lost 0 bases and the J gene lost 6 bases, with 14 bases spanning the gap. The CDR3 has 14 residues.

The gene calls are TRBV24-1 and TRBJ2-1; D call uncertain. V was cut by 0 bases and J by 8 bases, with 7 bases left in between. CDR3 length equals 13 residues. Germline V lookup: CDR1 KGHDR, CDR2 SFDVKD. The CDR3 spells CATSDLSVHEQFF. In nucleotides, the CDR3 is TGTGCCACCAGTGATTTGTCGGTGCATGAGCAGTTCTTC.

This rearrangement joins TRBV7-2 to TRBJ2-7, with 9 bases lining up with TRBD1. The V and J ends lost 3 bases and 7 bases, in that order; junction bases with no gene match: 4. Germline V gene sequence: CDR1 SGHTA, CDR2 FQGNSA. The CDR3 extends over 13 amino acids. CDR3 region: CASSFGTGSEQYF. In DNA, the CDR3 is TGTGCCAGCAGCTTCGGGACAGGGAGTGAGCAGTACTTC.

This clonotype was counted only a few times. This rearrangement joins TRBV13 to TRBJ2-7, with D possibly matching TRBD2 (6 bases). Germline V gene data show CDR1 as PRHDT and CDR2 as FYEKMQ (reference sequence). V shed 5 bases and J shed 2 bases, with 13 bases lying between them. This CDR3 is 14 amino acids long. The CDR3 DNA reads as TGTGCCAGCAGCCCGCGGGACCCACCCTACGAGCAGTACTTC. It encodes CASSPRDPPYEQYF.

This clonotype was observed a few times. This chain links TRBV25-1 with TRBJ2-1, with TRBD2 matching over 14 bases. V lost 1 base, J lost 10 bases, and 6 bases stayed unmatched. The germline V gene has CDR1 MGHDK and CDR2 SYGVNS. This CDR3 contains 16 residues. CDR3 nucleotides: TGTGCCAGCAGTGAATGGGGGACTAGCGGGAGAGGAGAGCAGTTCTTC. This codes for CASSEWGTSGRGEQFF.

There are a few counts of this clonotype. The rearrangement links TRBV4-3 to TRBJ1-5; D gene uncertain. Germline CDR1 reads LGHNA; CDR2 reads YSLEER. Trimming stripped 2 bases from V and 6 bases from J, with 8 bases between. The CDR3 extends over 13 amino acids. The CDR3: CASSQFAGQPQHF. The CDR3 nucleotides read TGCGCCAGCAGCCAATTTGCCGGTCAGCCCCAGCATTTT.

In its sample, this clonotype was seen many times. The genes are TRBV7-9 and TRBJ2-1; D gene ambiguous. V was trimmed by 5 bases and J by 10 bases, leaving 12 bases between them. CDR3 length equals 12 residues. Germline V CDR1 and CDR2: SEHNR, FQNEAQ (reference sequence). The DNA of the CDR3 is TGTGCCAGCAGCCAGCCCCGATTGGAGCAGTTCTTC. Translated: CASSQPRLEQFF.

The V and J genes are TRBV4-2 and TRBJ2-1; the D is unclear. Per the germline V gene, CDR1 is LGHNA and CDR2 is YNFKEQ. The CDR3 has 15 residues. The V gene lost 0 bases and the J gene lost 7 bases, with 13 bases spanning the gap. CDR3 in amino acids: CASSQELMGSNEQFF. The CDR3 bases are TGTGCCAGCAGCCAAGAGTTGATGGGGTCAAATGAGCAGTTCTTC.

Only a few counts were recorded for this clonotype. The genes are TRBV6-5 and TRBJ2-6; D ambiguous. The CDR3 spans 17 residues. CDR1 and CDR2 (germline): MNHEY, SVGAGI. V was shortened by 0 bases and J by 4 bases, with 13 bases between the two germline ends. Here the CDR3 reads CASSYSWLSVGANVLTF. CDR3 bases: TGTGCCAGCAGTTACTCATGGCTTTCGGTCGGGGCCAACGTCCTGACTTTC.

The rearrangement joins TRBV6-1 to TRBJ1-2; D call uncertain. Germline CDR1 is MNHNS and CDR2 is SASEGT. The CDR3 covers 12 residues. V lost 6 bases and J lost 7, with 12 bases in between. CDR3 sequence: CASRPLMGGYTF. For the CDR3, the DNA is TGTGCCAGCAGACCACTGATGGGTGGCTACACCTTC.

This clonotype appeared a few times. The chain is built from TRBV15 and TRBJ1-2, with D perhaps matching TRBD1 (5 bases). The CDR3 contains 15 residues. Per germline, CDR1 LNHNV and CDR2 YYDKDF (reference sequence). Trimming removed 3 bases from V and 4 bases from J, with 15 bases in between. Written as DNA, the CDR3 is TGTGCCACCAGCAGCAACCGGGACGGCCTCTATGGCTACACCTTC. Translated: CATSSNRDGLYGYTF. Combining the CDR3 with reference TRBV15 and TRBJ1-2 gives the whole variable domain DAMVIQNPRYQVTQFGKPVTLSCSQTLNHNVMYWYQQKSSQAPKLLFHYYDKDFNNEADTPDNFQSRRPNTSFCFLDIRSPGLGDTAMYLCATSSNRDGLYGYTFGSGTRLTVV.

This clonotype has at least ten counts. CDR3 in amino acids: CASSEANRGPYNEQFF. In nucleotides, the CDR3 is TGTGCCAGCAGTGAAGCGAACAGGGGGCCCTACAATGAGCAGTTCTTC. V is TRBV2 and J is TRBJ2-1, with 9 bases lining up with TRBD1. Germline V gene sequence: CDR1 SNHLY, CDR2 FYNNEI. CDR3 length: 16 residues. V dropped 0 bases and J dropped 2; count of bases not matched to a gene: 2.

The rearrangement uses TRBV6-6 and TRBJ2-7; D is unresolved. V was pared by 8 bases and J by 5 bases, with 4 bases between. The CDR3 runs 9 residues. Germline V CDR1 and CDR2: MNHNY, SVGAGI (reference sequence). The CDR3 bases are TGTGCCAGCGGCCACGAGCAGTACTTC. It is translated as CASGHEQYF.

In its sample, this clonotype was seen a few times. V and J are TRBV7-9 and TRBJ1-1; no clear D. The CDR3 has 13 residues. Trimming took 5 bases from V and 1 from J, leaving 8 bases between them. Germline V gene lookup returns CDR1 SEHNR and CDR2 FQNEAQ (reference sequence). The CDR3 protein is CASSASANTEAFF. CDR3 DNA: TGTGCCAGCAGCGCCTCAGCGAACACTGAAGCTTTCTTT.

J is TRBJ2-7 and V is TRBV30, with unresolved D. There are 13 residues in the CDR3. CDR1 and CDR2 (germline): GTSNPN, SVGIG (reference sequence). The germline V and J ends were trimmed by 0 bases and 2 bases, with 8 bases remaining between them. The CDR3 DNA reads TGTGCCTGGAGTGTGCACATAGCCTACGAGCAGTACTTC. It encodes CAWSVHIAYEQYF.

This clonotype was counted at least ten times. The chain has TRBV20-1 and TRBJ2-1; D is perhaps TRBD2 (5 bases). Trimming removed 6 bases at V and 1 base at J, with 10 bases between. This CDR3 spans 13 amino acids. Germline V gene data show CDR1 as DFQATT and CDR2 as SNEGSKA (reference sequence). The CDR3 reads CSAVGRSYNEQFF. CDR3 DNA sequence: TGCAGTGCCGTAGGGAGATCCTACAATGAGCAGTTCTTC.

The sample holds a few counts of this clonotype. This chain links TRBV19 with TRBJ2-4; no reliable D call. The germline V gene has CDR1 LNHDA and CDR2 SQIVND (reference sequence). The CDR3 covers 13 residues. Trimming shortened V by 1 base and J by 12 bases, and 13 bases separated the two germline ends. Written as DNA, the CDR3 is TGTGCCAGTAGTATAGCCGGCCTCGGCGATCAGTACTTC. It translates to CASSIAGLGDQYF. The whole variable domain, filled in from reference TRBV19 and TRBJ2-4, reads DGGITQSPKYLFRKEGQNVTLSCEQNLNHDAMYWYRQDPGQGLRLIYYSQIVNDFQKGDIAEGYSVSREKKESFPLTVTSAQKNPTAFYLCASSIAGLGDQYFGAGTRLSVL.

This rearrangement joins TRBV29-1 to TRBJ1-5; maybe TRBD1 (6 bases). V was shortened by 6 bases and J by 7 bases, with 19 bases between the two germline ends. Germline CDR1 reads SQVTM; CDR2 reads ANQGSEA. This CDR3 has 14 amino acids. The CDR3 protein is CSVADGGSRQPQHF. Here the CDR3 DNA reads TGCAGCGTGGCTGACGGGGGCAGTAGGCAGCCCCAGCATTTT.